The subject of this entry is one TCR beta chain. V lost 1 base and J lost 2, with 9 bases in between. This CDR3 comprises 15 residues. Germline V gives CDR1 SGHDT, CDR2 YYEEEE. These data belong to a study of blood T cell repertoires in COVID-19. As processed by the authors: Reference gene primer amplification gave estimated nucleated cell counts. Some clones are missing from TCRdb's copy, which holds only in-frame ones; the method was immunoSEQ multiplex PCR. The D gene and trimming were derived from the DNA, and the V and J assignments and clone size from that table. The sample carries tens of thousands of clones, roughly 87% recorded once.

Material for sequencing was peripheral blood. This clonotype originated in a woman over 75 with acute or convalescent COVID-19. This chain connects TRBV5-6 to TRBJ1-4; D gene ambiguous. The CDR3 DNA follows: TGTGCCAGCAGCTTGTTTCAACTGACTAATGAAAAACTGTTTTTT. Protein product: CASSLFQLTNEKLFF. Combining the CDR3 with reference TRBV5-6 and TRBJ1-4 gives the whole variable domain DAGVTQSPTHLIKTRGQQVTLRCSPKSGHDTVSWYQQALGQGPQFIFQYYEEEERQRGNFPDRFSGHQFPNYSSELNVNALLLGDSALYLCASSLFQLTNEKLFFGSGTQLSVL.